These T cell receptor beta chains were read from a single sample in a study of blood T cells in healthy people across ages. TCRdb used MiXCR to reprocess the 5' RACE reads, holding one entry per CDR3 protein. This table holds about 1.6 million distinct CDR3 sequences, about 35% found once. Sequencing used blood. The receptors here all came from a woman in her twenties or thirties in good health. The conserved cysteine and the conserved F or W are not part of the CDR3 here.

J: TRBJ1-1
V: TRBV29-1
CDR3: SVEDLTGRNTEAF

J: TRBJ2-5
V: TRBV7-2
CDR3: ASSLGVRGGGAQETQY

J: TRBJ1-2
V: TRBV12-3/TRBV12-4
CDR3: ASTMDRSAPNYGYT

J: TRBJ1-2
V: TRBV6-5
CDR3: ASKDGSGGYT

J: TRBJ2-7
V: TRBV6-1
CDR3: ASIGTVLREQY

J: TRBJ2-5
V: TRBV15
CDR3: ATSRDSGGETQY

J: TRBJ2-3
V: TRBV6-1
CDR3: AGKTSGGISTGTQY

J: -
V: TRBV12-3/TRBV12-4
CDR3: ASRLAGGSETQY

J: TRBJ1-5
V: TRBV27
CDR3: AGSQGRASGQPQH

J: TRBJ2-1
V: TRBV27
CDR3: ASSPRAGTSGGAYNEQF

J: TRBJ2-7
V: TRBV20-1
CDR3: SARAHDRGLYEQY

J: TRBJ1-5
V: TRBV4-1
CDR3: ASSPILDTSNQPQH

J: TRBJ2-5
V: TRBV10-2
CDR3: ASTRYRGQETQY

J: TRBJ2-5
V: TRBV4-1
CDR3: ASSQVLAARETQY

J: TRBJ2-1
V: TRBV6-6
CDR3: ASSYREGMGEQF

J: TRBJ2-7
V: TRBV27
CDR3: ASGSLIRDPGAGQY

J: TRBJ2-1
V: TRBV20-1
CDR3: SASKLAGNYNEQF

J: TRBJ2-7
V: TRBV29-1
CDR3: SVGGPQEANHYEQY

J: TRBJ2-7
V: TRBV5-1
CDR3: ASSLAAGLEQY

J: TRBJ1-2
V: TRBV10-3
CDR3: AISEMISLANYDYT

J: TRBJ2-3
V: TRBV5-5
CDR3: ASSWDRSTDTQY

J: TRBJ2-1
V: TRBV29-1
CDR3: SVEDSWLAGQDEQF

J: -
V: TRBV7-9
CDR3: ASSKGTPTPYEQY

J: TRBJ1-4
V: TRBV7-9
CDR3: ASSPMGGHYNEKLF

J: TRBJ2-3
V: TRBV6-1
CDR3: ASTRTSGALYTDTQY

J: TRBJ2-1
V: TRBV25-1
CDR3: ASSEQSSGSGYNEQF

J: TRBJ2-1
V: TRBV7-2
CDR3: ASSRGLHSYNEQF

J: TRBJ2-5
V: TRBV20-1
CDR3: SARMSGGGEWETQY

J: TRBJ2-7
V: TRBV5-5
CDR3: ASSFEEGRVYEQY